This is a list of T cell receptor beta chains from one sample in a study of blood T cells in healthy people across ages. TCRdb processed the 5' RACE reads anew with MiXCR; each CDR3 protein has one entry. The sample contains over 950,000 distinct CDR3 sequences, under 40% of which appear only once. Sample: blood. These receptors all come from a man between 18 and 35 years old in good health. Each CDR3 is given with its conserved first and last residue.

j_gene,v_gene,CDR3aa
TRBJ2-3,TRBV5-6,CASSFGGVGSTDTQYF
TRBJ1-2,TRBV12-3/TRBV12-4,CASSLHGYGYTF
TRBJ2-7,TRBV10-3,CAISLSSGNYEQYF
TRBJ2-1,TRBV10-3,CAISGQGPNSGGNEQFF
TRBJ2-1,TRBV10-3,CAIRPGGSGGSNEQFF
TRBJ1-6,TRBV30,CAWTGQWHSPLHF
TRBJ1-2,TRBV6-6,CASSLNREGGYTF
TRBJ2-1,TRBV11-2,CASSTDRGPNEQFF
TRBJ2-4,TRBV7-9,CASSLGGGLYKNIQYF
TRBJ1-1,TRBV6-5,CASSQFPGGRTEAFF
TRBJ1-5,TRBV27,CASSPYPEQPQHF
TRBJ1-5,TRBV4-2,CASSQEQLSNQPQHF
TRBJ1-5,TRBV9,CTSSPQGAGQPQHF
TRBJ2-6,TRBV25-1,CASPNSGANVLTF
TRBJ2-1,TRBV5-1,CASSLGWIPRGPYNEQFF
TRBJ2-5,TRBV6-5,CASSYRSGGEEETRYF
TRBJ2-2,TRBV28,CASSWAVGTGELFF
TRBJ1-1,TRBV5-1,CASRVTGQVAFF
TRBJ2-1,TRBV7-2,CASTLDSYNEQFF
TRBJ2-3,TRBV2,CASREDRVGSDTQYF
TRBJ1-4,TRBV6-6,CASSYGSDEKLFF
TRBJ2-7,TRBV27,CASFPLGDGKESSYEQYF